These 13 T cell receptor beta chains originate from one sample sequenced in a study of control samples from healthy donors and cancer patients. TCRdb's copy holds only in-frame clones and misses some; the assay was immunoSEQ multiplex PCR. The top ten hold almost 2.5% of the sample, which has some 120,000 clones, around 90% seen once. Sequencing was done on a sample of blood. The receptors were sampled from a young man in good health.

The chain joins TRBV28 to TRBJ2-1; 11 bases fit TRBD2. V trimming: 5 bases; J trimming: 4 bases; junction bases outside the gene matches: 4. The CDR3 covers 15 residues. Germline V gene data show CDR1 as MDHEN and CDR2 as SYDVKM. CDR3 nucleotide sequence: TGTGCCAGCAGTCTAGGGACTAGCGGATACAATGAGCAGTTCTTC. Translated: CASSLGTSGYNEQFF.

The chain carries TRBV29-1 and TRBJ1-1; D perhaps matches TRBD1 (5 bases). In germline, CDR1 is SQVTM, CDR2 ANQGSEA. The CDR3 is 12 amino acids. V dropped 3 bases and J dropped 3 bases, with 8 bases sitting between them. CDR3 sequence: CSVDGGDTEAFF. CDR3 coding DNA: TGCAGCGTTGACGGGGGGGACACTGAAGCTTTCTTT.

V gene TRBV6-2 or TRBV6-3 combines with J gene TRBJ2-2, with 8 bases matching TRBD2. CDR1 MNHEY and CDR2 SVGEGT come from the germline V gene. The CDR3 is made up of 17 amino acids. The J segment lost 0 bases and the V segment lost 3 bases, leaving 6 bases of the junction unmatched. The CDR3 region is CASSYMASGPNTGELFF. CDR3 nucleotide sequence: TGTGCCAGCAGTTATATGGCTAGCGGGCCGAACACCGGGGAGCTGTTTTTT.

The rearrangement links TRBV6-5 to TRBJ1-1, with D maybe TRBD1 (6 bases). Trimming stripped 8 bases from V and 1 base from J, with 17 bases between. Germline-derived CDR1 and CDR2 are MNHEY and SVGAGI. The CDR3 extends over 15 amino acids. CDR3 sequence (DNA): TGTGCCAGCCAAAGAGGGGACACCCAGAACACTGAAGCTTTCTTT. Translation: CASQRGDTQNTEAFF.

This clone was observed once. The V call is TRBV6-1, the J call TRBJ2-3; D ambiguous. V lost 0 bases and J 3 bases, leaving 4 bases between the germline ends. The germline gives CDR1 MNHNS, CDR2 SASEGT. This CDR3 spans 13 amino acids. The CDR3 DNA reads as TGTGCCAGCAGTGAAGCCCCGACAGATACGCAGTATTTT. This codes for CASSEAPTDTQYF.

The rearrangement links TRBV16 to TRBJ2-2; D is perhaps TRBD1 or TRBD2 (5 bases each). The V and J ends lost 5 bases and 0 bases respectively, with 10 bases between them. Germline V gene data show CDR1 as KGHSY and CDR2 as FQNENV. The length of the CDR3 is 15 residues. As DNA, the CDR3 is TGTGCCAGCAGCGGGGGACCGACGAACACCGGGGAGCTGTTTTTT. It translates to CASSGGPTNTGELFF. Full variable domain (rest looked up from reference TRBV16 and TRBJ2-2): GEEVAQTPKHLVRGEGQKAKLYCAPIKGHSYVFWYQQVLKNEFKFLISFQNENVFDETGMPKERFSAKCLPNSPCSLEIQATKLEDSAVYFCASSGGPTNTGELFFGEGSRLTVL.

The chain employs TRBV18 and TRBJ1-6; D is possibly TRBD1 (6 bases). This CDR3 has 14 residues. CDR1 KGHSH and CDR2 LQKENI come from the germline V gene. V was shortened by 2 bases and J by 9 bases, with 11 bases between the two germline ends. In nucleotides, the CDR3 is TGTGCCAGCTCACCAGAACAGGGTAGTTCACCCCTCCACTTT. Translation: CASSPEQGSSPLHF.

This sequence joins TRBV28 and TRBJ2-7; 9 bases are a match to TRBD1. In germline, CDR1 is MDHEN, CDR2 SYDVKM. V lost 10 bases and J lost 3; bases outside the gene matches: 7. The CDR3 is made up of 13 amino acids. This CDR3 reads CATAGQGHYEQYF. Here the CDR3 DNA reads TGTGCCACCGCGGGACAGGGCCACTACGAGCAGTACTTC.

The chain uses TRBV5-1 and TRBJ2-5, with TRBD2 as a possible D gene (6 bases). The CDR3 runs to 15 residues. Trimming removed 0 bases from V and 5 bases from J, with 14 bases in between. Germline values: CDR1 SGHRS, CDR2 YFSETQ. CDR3 nucleotide sequence: TGCGCCAGCAGCTTGGGGACTATGGGTGGGGAGACCCAGTACTTC. This gives the protein CASSLGTMGGETQYF.

The rearrangement links TRBV27 to TRBJ2-7, with D possibly matching TRBD1 (6 bases). Germline V gives CDR1 MNHEY, CDR2 SMNVEV (reference sequence). The V gene lost 6 bases and the J gene lost 2 bases, with 11 bases spanning the gap. This CDR3 comprises 13 residues. CDR3 sequence: CASRRGDTYEQYF. The CDR3 nucleotides read TGTGCCAGCAGGAGAGGGGACACCTACGAGCAGTACTTC.

This chain uses TRBV28 with TRBJ1-5; 12 bases line up with TRBD1. V dropped 6 bases and J dropped 5; count of bases not matched to a gene: 8. Germline assignment: CDR1 MDHEN and CDR2 SYDVKM. This CDR3 has 16 amino acids. The CDR3 DNA is TGTGCCAGCAGCCCCGGGACAGGGGGCATCCATCAGCCCCAGCATTTT. Translating gives CASSPGTGGIHQPQHF.

This rearrangement joins TRBV5-1 to TRBJ2-2; no clear D gene. CDR3 size: 13 residues. V lost 3 bases, J lost 2 bases, and 5 bases lay in between. The germline CDR1 and CDR2 sequences are SGHRS and YFSETQ. CDR3 protein: CASSSDNTGELFF. For the CDR3, the DNA is TGCGCCAGCAGCTCGGATAACACCGGGGAGCTGTTTTTT. The full variable domain, completed using reference TRBV5-1 and TRBJ2-2, is KAGVTQTPRYLIKTRGQQVTLSCSPISGHRSVSWYQQTPGQGLQFLFEYFSETQRNKGNFPGRFSGRQFSNSRSEMNVSTLELGDSALYLCASSSDNTGELFFGEGSRLTVL.

This clone came up a few times. The chain couples TRBV7-9 to TRBJ1-1, with no clear D. The CDR3 length is 13 residues. V dropped 2 bases and J dropped 6 bases, with 10 bases sitting between them. From germline, CDR1 is SEHNR and CDR2 FQNEAQ (reference sequence). This CDR3 reads CASSLISTPEAFF. The CDR3 DNA sequence: TGTGCCAGCAGCTTAATTTCCACCCCTGAAGCTTTCTTT.